The 16 T cell receptor beta chains listed next were all sequenced from one sample in a study of shared clonotypes between healthy human individuals. Sequencing used immunoSEQ multiplex PCR; TCRdb keeps in-frame clones, though not all of them. The sample yields 300,000 to 350,000 clones, less than 75% seen once. Sequencing was done on a sample of memory CD4+ T cells sorted from blood. Indicated subset: CD45RA-negative fraction. These receptors were collected from a man aged 25-40 years in good health.

This clone is a singleton in its sample. The chain uses TRBV7-9 and TRBJ2-7; 8 bases are a match to TRBD1. V shed 5 bases and J 1 base; nucleotides not matched to a gene: 7. CDR1 and CDR2 (germline): SEHNR, FQNEAQ (reference sequence). The CDR3 loop spans 15 amino acids. The chain's CDR3 is CASSPGTGQSYEQYF. The CDR3 nucleotides read TGTGCCAGCAGCCCTGGGACAGGCCAATCCTACGAGCAGTACTTC.

The table lists this clone with many counts. The chain is built from TRBV18 and TRBJ1-1, with D possibly matching TRBD1 (6 bases). V lost 4 bases and J 0 bases, leaving 18 bases between the germline ends. The CDR3 covers 17 residues. Germline-derived CDR1 and CDR2 are KGHSH and LQKENI. The CDR3 region has the DNA TGTGCCAGCTCACAACTATTACAGGGTAGGATGAACACTGAAGCTTTCTTT. This gives the protein CASSQLLQGRMNTEAFF.

The chain combines TRBV9 with TRBJ1-4; 7 nucleotides agree with TRBD1. Germline CDR1 and CDR2: SGDLS and YYNGEE. The trim removed 0 bases at V and 3 bases at J, leaving 8 bases unmatched. This CDR3 region has 17 residues. The CDR3 bases are TGTGCCAGCAGCGTAGACCCGCCAGGGGGGTCTAATGAAAAACTGTTTTTT. Translating gives CASSVDPPGGSNEKLFF.

The CDR3 nucleotides read TGTGCCATCAGAGAGACTAGTTCCTACAATGAGCAGTTCTTC. This encodes CAIRETSSYNEQFF. The chain has TRBV10-3 and TRBJ2-1; D might be TRBD2 (6 bases). This CDR3 region has 14 residues. Germline values: CDR1 ENHRY, CDR2 SYGVKD. V was cut by 6 bases and J by 1 base, with 10 bases left in between.

This clone has only a few counts. The chain employs TRBV6-1 and TRBJ1-2, with D unresolved. Germline CDR1 and CDR2: MNHNS and SASEGT. Trimming pared 0 bases from V and 3 bases from J, leaving 5 bases between. There are 13 residues in the CDR3. CDR3 protein: CASSEADYYGYTF. The CDR3 bases are TGTGCCAGCAGTGAAGCAGACTACTATGGCTACACCTTC.

The chain recombines TRBV7-9 with TRBJ2-5; D is uncertain. The CDR3 length is 14 residues. Germline loops: CDR1 SEHNR, CDR2 FQNEAQ (reference sequence). V was pared by 3 bases and J by 3 bases, with 11 bases between. The CDR3 nucleotides read TGTGCCAGCAGCTTGGATGGACGGGAAGAGACCCAGTACTTC. This sequence encodes CASSLDGREETQYF. The variable domain in full, completed from reference TRBV7-9 and TRBJ2-5, reads DTGVSQNPRHKITKRGQNVTFRCDPISEHNRLYWYRQTLGQGPEFLTYFQNEAQLEKSRLLSDRFSAERPKGSFSTLEIQRTEQGDSAMYLCASSLDGREETQYFGPGTRLLVL.

With respect to this clone: A far larger clone is only one base removed, so a read error is likely. The J gene is TRBJ1-3, the V gene TRBV6-5, with unresolved D. V dropped 8 bases and J dropped 0 bases, with 14 bases sitting between them. There are 15 residues in the CDR3. Germline CDR1 reads MNHEY; CDR2 reads SVGAGI. CDR3 sequence reads: CASRPGMSSGNTIYF. Written as DNA, the CDR3 is TGTGCCAGCCGGCCGGGGATGAGCTCTGGAAACACCATATATTTT.

This clone was counted a few times. The J gene is TRBJ2-7, the V gene TRBV10-1; 8 nucleotides line up with TRBD2. CDR1 and CDR2 (germline): WNHNN, SYGVQD (reference sequence). The trim removed 0 bases at V and 0 bases at J, leaving 1 base unmatched. The CDR3 is 15 residues long. CDR3 coding DNA: TGCGCCAGCAGTGAGTCCAGCGGGGGCTCCTACGAGCAGTACTTC. Its protein product is CASSESSGGSYEQYF.

V and J are TRBV6-5 and TRBJ1-4; the D is unclear. This CDR3 spans 15 amino acids. Between the trimmed V and J ends, which lost 5 bases and 7 bases, there was a span of 17 bases. Germline assignment: CDR1 MNHEY and CDR2 SVGAGI. CDR3 sequence: CASSAGHSGGEKLFF. Here the CDR3 DNA reads TGTGCCAGCAGTGCGGGTCACTCAGGTGGTGAAAAACTGTTTTTT.

V is TRBV5-1 and J is TRBJ2-7; a possible D gene is TRBD2 (6 bases). Germline assignment: CDR1 SGHRS and CDR2 YFSETQ. V was pared by 0 bases and J by 0 bases, with 16 bases between. The CDR3 loop spans 17 amino acids. The CDR3 DNA follows: TGCGCCAGCAGCTTGGTGGTCGGGGGTACCCACTCCTACGAGCAGTACTTC. Translation gives CASSLVVGGTHSYEQYF.

This chain connects TRBV30 to TRBJ2-7; 11 nucleotides align to TRBD2. V lost 5 bases to trimming and J lost 4 bases; unmatched junction nucleotides: 4. This CDR3 has 13 residues. The germline CDR1 and CDR2 sequences are GTSNPN and SVGIG (reference sequence). CDR3 amino acids: CAWEASGRYEQYF. CDR3 DNA: TGTGCCTGGGAGGCTAGCGGGAGGTACGAGCAGTACTTC.

This chain connects TRBV5-4 to TRBJ2-7; D not certain. V was shortened by 0 bases and J by 0 bases, with 7 bases between the two germline ends. Germline CDR1 reads SGHNT; CDR2 reads YYREEE (reference sequence). The CDR3 length is 14 residues. CDR3 in amino acids: CASSLDDRSYEQYF. In nucleotides, the CDR3 is TGTGCCAGCAGCTTGGATGACCGCTCCTACGAGCAGTACTTC.

J is TRBJ2-3 and V is TRBV5-1, with TRBD2 identical over 16 bases. CDR1 is SGHRS, CDR2 YFSETQ, per germline. V gave up 3 bases and J gave up 4 bases; unmatched junction bases: 5. The CDR3 has 17 residues. The CDR3 loop is CASSSGLAGGVADTQYF. The DNA for the CDR3 is TGCGCCAGCAGCTCGGGACTAGCGGGAGGGGTCGCAGATACGCAGTATTTT.

The rearrangement joins TRBV2 to TRBJ1-1; no clear D. V was shortened by 7 bases and J by 5 bases, with 17 bases between the two germline ends. Germline values: CDR1 SNHLY, CDR2 FYNNEI. This CDR3 region has 14 residues. DNA of the CDR3: TGTGCCAGCATCCTTCGAACGGCGGGGACTGAAGCTTTCTTT. Its translation: CASILRTAGTEAFF.

Note on this clone: Other DNA sequences within the sample encode an identical CDR3. CDR3 DNA: TGCAGCGTCGGGACTAGCGGGAGGGCCAGGGAGCAGTTCTTC. This translates into CSVGTSGRAREQFF. The chain employs TRBV29-1 and TRBJ2-1; 16 nucleotides agree with TRBD2. The CDR3 is 14 residues long. Germline-derived CDR1 and CDR2 are SQVTM and ANQGSEA. With 6 bases clipped from V and 10 bases from J, the junction kept 6 bases outside the gene matches.

The chain joins TRBV11-3 to TRBJ2-3; D perhaps matches TRBD2 (5 bases). Germline V gene sequence: CDR1 SGHNT, CDR2 YENEEA. V dropped 5 bases and J dropped 0 bases, with 9 bases sitting between them. This CDR3 comprises 14 residues. CDR3: CASSPLASTDTQYF. Here the CDR3 DNA reads TGTGCCAGCAGCCCCTTAGCGAGCACAGATACGCAGTATTTT.